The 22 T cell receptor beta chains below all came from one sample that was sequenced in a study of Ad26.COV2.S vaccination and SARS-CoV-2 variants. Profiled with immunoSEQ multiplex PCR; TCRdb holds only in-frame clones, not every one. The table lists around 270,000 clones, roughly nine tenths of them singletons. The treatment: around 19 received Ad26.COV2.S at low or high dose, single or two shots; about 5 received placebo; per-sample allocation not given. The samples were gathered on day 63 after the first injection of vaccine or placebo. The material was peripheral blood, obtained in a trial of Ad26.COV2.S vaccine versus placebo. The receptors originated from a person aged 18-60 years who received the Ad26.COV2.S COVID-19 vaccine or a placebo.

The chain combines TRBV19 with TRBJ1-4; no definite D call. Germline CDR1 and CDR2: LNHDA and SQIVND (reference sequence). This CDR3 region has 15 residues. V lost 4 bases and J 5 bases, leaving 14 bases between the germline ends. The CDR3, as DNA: TGTGCCAGTAGTAATCAACAGCTGCGGAATGAAAAACTGTTTTTT. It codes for CASSNQQLRNEKLFF.

CDR3 region: CAISEGRNYGYTF. The CDR3 region has the DNA TGTGCCATCAGTGAGGGCAGAAACTATGGCTACACCTTC. V and J are TRBV10-3 and TRBJ1-2; no reliable D call. The length of the CDR3 is 13 residues. Germline V gives CDR1 ENHRY, CDR2 SYGVKD. V lost 2 bases, J lost 2 bases, and 6 bases lay in between.

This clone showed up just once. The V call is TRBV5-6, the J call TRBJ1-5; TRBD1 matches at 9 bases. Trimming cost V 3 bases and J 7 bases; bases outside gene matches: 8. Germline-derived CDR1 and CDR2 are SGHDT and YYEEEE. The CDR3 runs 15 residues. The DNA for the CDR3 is TGTGCCAGCAGCTCGGGACAGGGTATACGCCAGCCCCAGCATTTT. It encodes CASSSGQGIRQPQHF.

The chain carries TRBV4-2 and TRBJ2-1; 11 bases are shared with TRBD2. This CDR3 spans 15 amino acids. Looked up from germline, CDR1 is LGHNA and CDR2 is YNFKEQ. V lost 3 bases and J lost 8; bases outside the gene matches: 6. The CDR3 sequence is CASSHSGRASDEQFF. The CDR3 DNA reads TGTGCCAGCAGCCATAGCGGGAGGGCCTCGGATGAGCAGTTCTTC.

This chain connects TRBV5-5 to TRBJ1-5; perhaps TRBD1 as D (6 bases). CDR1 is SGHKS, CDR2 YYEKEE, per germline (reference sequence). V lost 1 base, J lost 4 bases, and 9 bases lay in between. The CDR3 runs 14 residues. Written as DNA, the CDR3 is TGTGCCAGCAGCTTGAACGGACAGAATCAGCCCCAGCATTTT. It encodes CASSLNGQNQPQHF.

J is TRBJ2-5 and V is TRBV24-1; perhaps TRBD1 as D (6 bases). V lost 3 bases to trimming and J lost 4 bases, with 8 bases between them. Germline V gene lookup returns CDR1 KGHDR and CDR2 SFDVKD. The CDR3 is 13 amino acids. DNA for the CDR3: TGTGCCACCAGTGATGGGGGCTTAGAGACCCAGTACTTC. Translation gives CATSDGGLETQYF.

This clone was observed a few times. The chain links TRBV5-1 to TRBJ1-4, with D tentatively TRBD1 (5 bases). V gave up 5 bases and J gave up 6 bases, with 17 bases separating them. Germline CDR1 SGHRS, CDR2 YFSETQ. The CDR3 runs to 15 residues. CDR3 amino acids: CASRVGPRQDEKLFF. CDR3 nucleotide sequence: TGCGCCAGCAGGGTGGGACCGCGGCAGGATGAAAAACTGTTTTTT.

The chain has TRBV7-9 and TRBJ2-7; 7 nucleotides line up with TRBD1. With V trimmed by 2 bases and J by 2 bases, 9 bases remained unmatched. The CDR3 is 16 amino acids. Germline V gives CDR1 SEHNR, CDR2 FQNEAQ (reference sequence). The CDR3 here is CASSLWVRGSPYEQYF. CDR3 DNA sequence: TGTGCCAGCAGCTTATGGGTCAGGGGGTCCCCCTACGAGCAGTACTTC.

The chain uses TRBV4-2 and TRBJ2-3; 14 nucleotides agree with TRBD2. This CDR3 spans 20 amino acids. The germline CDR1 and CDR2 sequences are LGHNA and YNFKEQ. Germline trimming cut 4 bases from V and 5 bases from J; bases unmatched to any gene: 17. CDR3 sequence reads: CASSLPFERLAGGRIDTQYF. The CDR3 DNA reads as TGTGCCAGCAGCCTCCCCTTTGAGAGACTAGCGGGAGGGAGGATAGATACGCAGTATTTT.

As DNA, the CDR3 is TGTGCCAGCAGCGCTAGCGGGGGCCCGATTAGTGAGCAGTTCTTC. Protein: CASSASGGPISEQFF. The chain combines TRBV2 with TRBJ2-1; 10 nucleotides agree with TRBD2. The CDR3 runs to 15 residues. Germline loops: CDR1 SNHLY, CDR2 FYNNEI. With V trimmed by 6 bases and J by 9 bases, 11 bases remained unmatched.

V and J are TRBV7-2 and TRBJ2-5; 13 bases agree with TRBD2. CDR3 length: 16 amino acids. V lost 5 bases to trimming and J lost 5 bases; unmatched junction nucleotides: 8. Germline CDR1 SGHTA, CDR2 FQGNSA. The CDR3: CASSALLAGGRETQYF. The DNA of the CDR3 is TGTGCCAGCAGCGCGCTACTAGCGGGGGGGCGGGAGACCCAGTACTTC.

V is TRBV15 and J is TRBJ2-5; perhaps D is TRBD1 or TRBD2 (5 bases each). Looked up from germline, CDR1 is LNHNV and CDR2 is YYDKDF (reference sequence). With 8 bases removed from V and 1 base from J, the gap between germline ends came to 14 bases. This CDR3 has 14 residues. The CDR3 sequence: CATRDHSTQETQYF. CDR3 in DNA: TGTGCCACCCGGGACCACTCCACCCAAGAGACCCAGTACTTC.

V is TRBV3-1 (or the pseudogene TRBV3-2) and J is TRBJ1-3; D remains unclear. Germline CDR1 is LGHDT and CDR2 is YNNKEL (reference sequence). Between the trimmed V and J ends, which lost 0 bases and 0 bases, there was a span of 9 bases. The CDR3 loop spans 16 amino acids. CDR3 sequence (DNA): TGTGCCAGCAGCCAAGACAGGCTTTCCTCTGGAAACACCATATATTTT. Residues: CASSQDRLSSGNTIYF.

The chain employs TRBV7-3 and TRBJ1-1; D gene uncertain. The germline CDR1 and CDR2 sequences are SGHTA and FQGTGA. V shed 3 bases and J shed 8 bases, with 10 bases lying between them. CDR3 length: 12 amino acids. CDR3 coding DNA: TGTGCCAGCAGCTTTCCAGGCTCCGAAGCTTTCTTT. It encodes CASSFPGSEAFF.

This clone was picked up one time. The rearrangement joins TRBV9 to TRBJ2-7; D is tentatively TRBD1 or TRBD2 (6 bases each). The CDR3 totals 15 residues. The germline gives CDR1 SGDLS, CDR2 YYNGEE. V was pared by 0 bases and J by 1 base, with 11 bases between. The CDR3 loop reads CASSVGGAASYEQYF. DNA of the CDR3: TGTGCCAGCAGCGTAGGGGGGGCCGCGTCCTACGAGCAGTACTTC.

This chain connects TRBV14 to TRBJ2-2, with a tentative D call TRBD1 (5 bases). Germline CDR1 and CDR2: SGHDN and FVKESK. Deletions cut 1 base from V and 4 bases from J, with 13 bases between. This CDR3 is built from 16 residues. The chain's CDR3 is CASSQAMGRATGELFF. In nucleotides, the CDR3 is TGTGCCAGCAGCCAAGCAATGGGCAGGGCCACCGGGGAGCTGTTTTTT.

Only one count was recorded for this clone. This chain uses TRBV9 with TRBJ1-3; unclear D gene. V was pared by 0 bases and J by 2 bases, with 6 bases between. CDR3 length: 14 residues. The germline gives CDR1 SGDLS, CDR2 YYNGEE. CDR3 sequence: CASSVDGTGNTIYF. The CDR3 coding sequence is TGTGCCAGCAGCGTAGACGGCACTGGAAACACCATATATTTT.

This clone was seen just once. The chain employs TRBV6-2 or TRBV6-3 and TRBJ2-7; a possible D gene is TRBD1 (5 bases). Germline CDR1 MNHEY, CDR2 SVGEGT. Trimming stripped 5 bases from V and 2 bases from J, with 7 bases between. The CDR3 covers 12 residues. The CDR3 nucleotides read TGTGCCAGCAGTCGACAGCCCTACGAGCAGTACTTC. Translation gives CASSRQPYEQYF.

The CDR3 DNA reads TGCGCCAGCAGCCAAGATACCCAGCACCTTCGTCGGGGCGGAGGGGGCTCCTACGAGCAGTACGTC. It codes for CASSQDTQHLRRGGGGSYEQYV. The gene calls are TRBV4-3 and TRBJ2-7; D is perhaps TRBD1 or TRBD2 (6 bases each). Germline V gene data show CDR1 as LGHNA and CDR2 as YSLEER. The V and J ends lost 0 bases and 0 bases respectively, with 30 bases between them. There are 22 residues in the CDR3.

CDR3 in amino acids: CASSYSASGFYNEQFF. The CDR3 DNA is TGTGCCAGCAGTTACTCGGCTAGCGGGTTCTACAATGAGCAGTTCTTC. This chain connects TRBV6-5 to TRBJ2-1; 8 nucleotides agree with TRBD2. V shed 0 bases and J 3 bases; nucleotides not matched to a gene: 4. This CDR3 has 16 amino acids. CDR1 and CDR2 from the germline V gene are MNHEY and SVGAGI.

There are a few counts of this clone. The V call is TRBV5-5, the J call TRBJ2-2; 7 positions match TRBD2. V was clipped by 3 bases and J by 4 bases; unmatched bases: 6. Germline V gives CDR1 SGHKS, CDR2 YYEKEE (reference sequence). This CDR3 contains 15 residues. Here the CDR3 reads CASSWAGGGTGELFF. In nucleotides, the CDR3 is TGTGCCAGCAGCTGGGCTGGGGGGGGCACCGGGGAGCTGTTTTTT.

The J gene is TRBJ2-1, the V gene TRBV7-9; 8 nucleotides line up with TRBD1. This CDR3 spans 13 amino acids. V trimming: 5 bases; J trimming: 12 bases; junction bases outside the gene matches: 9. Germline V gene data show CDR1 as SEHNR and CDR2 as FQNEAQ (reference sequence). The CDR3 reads CASSLTGVGRQFF. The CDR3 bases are TGTGCCAGCAGCCTGACAGGGGTTGGTAGGCAGTTCTTC.